This T cell receptor beta chain was observed in a study of T cells in Graves' hyperthyroidism and ophthalmopathy. The study's findings and limits: Ophthalmopathy and stable hyperthyroidism were told apart by a 13 V-J model.

CDR1 is LGHDT, CDR2 YNNKEL, per germline (reference sequence). With 3 bases clipped from V and 1 base from J, the junction kept 5 bases outside the gene matches. This CDR3 comprises 15 residues. PBMCs were obtained from 9 to 10 ml fresh peripheral blood. This clonotype came up many times. The antigen remains unidentified. Template material for amplifying TCR beta CDR3 regions consisted of RNA transcripts. During a first-round RT-PCR of the TCR CDR3, the HTBI primer set was used. TCRdb re-called the multiplex PCR reads through MiXCR, storing one row per CDR3 protein. The sample yields hundreds of thousands of distinct CDR3 sequences, roughly 20% seen once.

This chain joins TRBV3-1 and TRBJ1-1; 7 nucleotides match TRBD1. The sequence derives from a woman aged 45-59 years with Graves' hyperthyroidism that later progressed to Graves' ophthalmopathy. The sample was blood. The CDR3: CASSQISGGNTEAFF. The CDR3 DNA follows: TGTGCCAGCAGCCAGATTTCAGGGGGGAACACTGAAGCTTTCTTT. The variable domain in full, completed from reference TRBV3-1 and TRBJ1-1, reads DTAVSQTPKYLVTQMGNDKSIKCEQNLGHDTMYWYKQDSKKFLKIMFSYNNKELIINETVPNRFSPKSPDKAHLNLHINSLELGDSAVYFCASSQISGGNTEAFFGQGTRLTVV.